The entry that follows covers one T cell receptor (beta chain) sequence. Antigen unknown. The data are from a study of beta chain features in type 1 diabetes. General study results and limits: TCRB CDR3 length was moderately but significantly reduced in all four CD4+ subsets of Type 1 diabetes patients. Patients' naive, central memory and regulatory TCRB repertoires appeared more alike than those of healthy donors.

Of the isolated RNA, all was reverse transcribed, and so the sequenced material was expressed TCRB transcripts. The data were produced by immunoSEQ multiplex PCR, yet TCRdb's version contains in-frame clones alone and is incomplete. The sample records about 360,000 clones, about 12% being singletons. With 4 bases clipped from V and 1 base from J, the junction kept 5 bases outside the gene matches. The V gene's germline CDR1 is SGHTA and CDR2 FQGTGA. The CDR3 totals 16 residues. This TCR was sampled from a man aged 18 to 29 in good health. This chain connects TRBV7-3 to TRBJ2-3; 10 positions match TRBD2. Sequencing used naive CD4+ T cells from blood. The CDR3 region has the DNA TGTGCCAGCAGCTCCCCCGGGACTAGCGGCACAGATACGCAGTATTTT. Encoded protein: CASSSPGTSGTDTQYF.